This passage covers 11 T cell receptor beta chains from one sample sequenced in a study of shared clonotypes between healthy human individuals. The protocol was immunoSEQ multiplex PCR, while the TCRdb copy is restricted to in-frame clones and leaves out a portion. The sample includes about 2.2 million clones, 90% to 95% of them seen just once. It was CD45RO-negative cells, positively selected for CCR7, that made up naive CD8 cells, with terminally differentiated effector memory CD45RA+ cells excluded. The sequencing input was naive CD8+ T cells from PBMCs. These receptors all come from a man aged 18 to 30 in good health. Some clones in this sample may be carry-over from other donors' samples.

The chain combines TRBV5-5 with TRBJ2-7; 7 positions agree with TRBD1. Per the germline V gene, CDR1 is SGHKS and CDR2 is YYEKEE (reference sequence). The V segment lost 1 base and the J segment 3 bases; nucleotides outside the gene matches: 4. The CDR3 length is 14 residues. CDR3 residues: CASSLLQGYYEQYF. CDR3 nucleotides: TGTGCCAGCAGCTTGTTACAGGGGTACTACGAGCAGTACTTC.

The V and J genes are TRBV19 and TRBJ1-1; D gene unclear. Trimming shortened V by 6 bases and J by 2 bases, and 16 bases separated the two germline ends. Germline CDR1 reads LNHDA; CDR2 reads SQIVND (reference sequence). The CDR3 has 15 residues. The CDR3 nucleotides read TGTGCCAGTAGATCCAGTAGTTCAGTAAACACTGAAGCTTTCTTT. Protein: CASRSSSSVNTEAFF. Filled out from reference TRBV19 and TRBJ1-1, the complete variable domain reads DGGITQSPKYLFRKEGQNVTLSCEQNLNHDAMYWYRQDPGQGLRLIYYSQIVNDFQKGDIAEGYSVSREKKESFPLTVTSAQKNPTAFYLCASRSSSSVNTEAFFGQGTRLTVV.

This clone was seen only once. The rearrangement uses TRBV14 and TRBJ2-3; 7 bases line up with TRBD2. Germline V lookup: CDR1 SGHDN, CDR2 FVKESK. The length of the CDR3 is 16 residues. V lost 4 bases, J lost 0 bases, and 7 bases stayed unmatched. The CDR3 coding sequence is TGTGCCAGCAGCCCCTTAGCGGGCCTAAGCACAGATACGCAGTATTTT. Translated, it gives CASSPLAGLSTDTQYF.

The CDR3 sequence is CASSPGRDPRGYTF. Written as DNA, the CDR3 is TGTGCCAGCAGCCCCGGGCGGGACCCTCGCGGCTACACCTTC. V usage is TRBV27 and J usage is TRBJ1-2; D is perhaps TRBD1 (5 bases). The V end was cut by 6 bases, the J end by 8 bases, with 19 bases between. The CDR3 has 14 amino acids. Germline CDR1 is MNHEY and CDR2 is SMNVEV (reference sequence).

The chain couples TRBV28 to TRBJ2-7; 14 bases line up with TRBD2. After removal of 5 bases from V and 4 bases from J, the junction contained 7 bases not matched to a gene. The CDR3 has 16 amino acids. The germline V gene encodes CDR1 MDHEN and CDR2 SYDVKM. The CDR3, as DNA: TGTGCCAGCAGTCCGACTAGCGGGAGGGCCGTTTACGAGCAGTACTTC. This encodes CASSPTSGRAVYEQYF.

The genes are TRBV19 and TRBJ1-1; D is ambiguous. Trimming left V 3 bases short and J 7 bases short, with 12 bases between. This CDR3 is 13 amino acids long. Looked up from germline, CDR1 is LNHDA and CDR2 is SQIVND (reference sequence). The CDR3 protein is CASSIRGFGEAFF. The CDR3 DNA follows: TGTGCCAGTAGTATCAGAGGGTTTGGTGAAGCTTTCTTT. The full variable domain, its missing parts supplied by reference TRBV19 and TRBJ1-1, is DGGITQSPKYLFRKEGQNVTLSCEQNLNHDAMYWYRQDPGQGLRLIYYSQIVNDFQKGDIAEGYSVSREKKESFPLTVTSAQKNPTAFYLCASSIRGFGEAFFGQGTRLTVV.

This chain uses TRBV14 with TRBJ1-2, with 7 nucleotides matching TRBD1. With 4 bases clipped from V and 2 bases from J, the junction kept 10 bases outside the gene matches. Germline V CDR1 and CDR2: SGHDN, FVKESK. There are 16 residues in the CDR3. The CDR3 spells CASSLSRTGRNYGYTF. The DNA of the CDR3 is TGTGCCAGCAGCCTGAGTCGGACAGGACGAAACTATGGCTACACCTTC.

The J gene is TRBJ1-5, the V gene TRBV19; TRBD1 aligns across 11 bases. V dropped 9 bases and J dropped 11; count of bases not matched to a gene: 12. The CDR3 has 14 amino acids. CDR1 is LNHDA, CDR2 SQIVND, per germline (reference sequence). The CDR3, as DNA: TGTGCCAGCAACCCGGGACAGGGGGTCTGGGCCCAGCATTTT. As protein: CASNPGQGVWAQHF.

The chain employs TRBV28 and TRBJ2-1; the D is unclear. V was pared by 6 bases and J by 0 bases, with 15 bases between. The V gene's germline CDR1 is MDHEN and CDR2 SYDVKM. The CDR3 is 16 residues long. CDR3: CASSLDRFSSYNEQFF. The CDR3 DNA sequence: TGTGCCAGCAGCCTCGACCGTTTTAGCTCCTACAATGAGCAGTTCTTC.

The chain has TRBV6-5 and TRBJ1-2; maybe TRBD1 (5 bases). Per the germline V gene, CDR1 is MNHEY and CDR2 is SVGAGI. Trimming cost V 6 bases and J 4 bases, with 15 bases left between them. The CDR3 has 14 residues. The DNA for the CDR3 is TGTGCCAGCAGATTGGGACTCCATGGCTATGGCTACACCTTC. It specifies CASRLGLHGYGYTF.

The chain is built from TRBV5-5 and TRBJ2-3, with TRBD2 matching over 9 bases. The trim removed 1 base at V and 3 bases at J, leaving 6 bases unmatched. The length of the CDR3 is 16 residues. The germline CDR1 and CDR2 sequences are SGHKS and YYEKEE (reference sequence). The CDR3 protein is CASSLRASGTTDTQYF. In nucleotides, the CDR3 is TGTGCCAGCAGCTTGAGGGCTAGCGGGACGACAGATACGCAGTATTTT.